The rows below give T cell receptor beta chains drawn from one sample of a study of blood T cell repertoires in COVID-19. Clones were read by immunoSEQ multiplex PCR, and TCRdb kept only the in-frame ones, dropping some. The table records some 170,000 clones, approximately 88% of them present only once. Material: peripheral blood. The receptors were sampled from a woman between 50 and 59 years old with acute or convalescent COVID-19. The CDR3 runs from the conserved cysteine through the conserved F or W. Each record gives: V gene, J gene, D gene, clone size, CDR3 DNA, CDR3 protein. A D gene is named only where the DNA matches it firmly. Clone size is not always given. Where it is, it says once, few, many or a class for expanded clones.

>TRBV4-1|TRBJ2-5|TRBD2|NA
TGCGCCAGCAGCCAGGGGACTAGCGGGGGGGCGCGTCTTCGGGAGACCCAGTACTTC
CASSQGTSGGARLRETQYF
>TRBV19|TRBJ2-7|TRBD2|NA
TGTGCCAGTAGTGCTCTAGGACTAGCGGGGTACGAGCAGTACTTC
CASSALGLAGYEQYF
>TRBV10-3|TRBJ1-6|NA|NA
TGTGCCATCAGTGAGTCGAGCGGCAGCTCCTATAATTCACCCCTCCACTTT
CAISESSGSSYNSPLHF
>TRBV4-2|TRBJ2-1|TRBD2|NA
TGTGCCAGCAGCCAAGATTCTACTAGCGGGGGGTACGATGAGCAGTTCTTC
CASSQDSTSGGYDEQFF
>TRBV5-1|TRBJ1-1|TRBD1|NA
TGCGCCAGCAGCTCTGGGACAGGAGGAACTGAAGCTTTCTTT
CASSSGTGGTEAFF
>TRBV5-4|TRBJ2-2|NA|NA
TGTGCCAGCAGCCCCCCGGGTCCGGGGTTGAACACCGGGGAGCTGTTTTTT
CASSPPGPGLNTGELFF
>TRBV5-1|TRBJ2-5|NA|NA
TGCGCCAGCAGCTTGGCCACGGGGGGCGCAGAGACCCAGTACTTC
CASSLATGGAETQYF
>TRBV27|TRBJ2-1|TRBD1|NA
TGTGCCAGCAGTCCCGGACAGGGGGCGATCAATGAGCAGTTCTTC
CASSPGQGAINEQFF
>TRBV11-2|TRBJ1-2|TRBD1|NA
TGTGCCAGCAGATCGGGCGGGCTAAATCAGGGGGACTATGGCTACACCTTC
CASRSGGLNQGDYGYTF
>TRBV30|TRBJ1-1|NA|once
TGTGCCTGGACAGGGTTAATGAACACTGAAGCTTTCTTT
CAWTGLMNTEAFF
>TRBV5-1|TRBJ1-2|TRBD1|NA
TGCGCCAGCAGGACGACAGGGGGAGAGGGCTATGGCTACACCTTC
CASRTTGGEGYGYTF
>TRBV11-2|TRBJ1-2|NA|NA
TGTGCCAGCAGCTTAGAGCGGGTAGGAATCTATGGCTACACCTTC
CASSLERVGIYGYTF
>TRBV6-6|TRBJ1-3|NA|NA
TGTGCCAGCGAAGGGGCTCTATTTGGAAACACCATATATTTT
CASEGALFGNTIYF
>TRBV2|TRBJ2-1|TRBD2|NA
TGTGCCAGCAACCTACTAGCGGGAGGGCCGGGCGAGCAGTTCTTC
CASNLLAGGPGEQFF
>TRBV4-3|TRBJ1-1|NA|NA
TGCGCCAGCAGCCAAGATAGGATGCGGGCGAGGAACACTGAAGCTTTCTTT
CASSQDRMRARNTEAFF
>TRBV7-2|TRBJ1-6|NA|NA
TGTGCCAGCAGCTATTTAGGGGGATCACCCCTCCACTTT
CASSYLGGSPLHF
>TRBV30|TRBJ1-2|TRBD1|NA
TGTGCCTGGAGCGGTCCCGGGACAGGGCGCTACACCTTC
CAWSGPGTGRYTF
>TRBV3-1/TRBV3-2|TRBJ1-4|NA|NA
TGTGCCAGCAGCCCAGGGATCGATGAAAAACTGTTTTTT
CASSPGIDEKLFF
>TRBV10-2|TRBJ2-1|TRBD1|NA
TGCGCCAGTAAGGAACCGGGACAGGGGAAGAATGAGCAGTTCTTC
CASKEPGQGKNEQFF
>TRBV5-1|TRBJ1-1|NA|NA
TGCGCCAGCAGCTTGATTTCCAGGGGCACTGAAGCTTTCTTT
CASSLISRGTEAFF
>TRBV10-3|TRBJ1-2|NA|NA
TGTGCCATCAGTGAGTCCACAGAGGAGGCTGGCTACACCTTC
CAISESTEEAGYTF
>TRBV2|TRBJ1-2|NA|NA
TGTGCCAGCACGAGAGATGGCTACACCTTC
CASTRDGYTF
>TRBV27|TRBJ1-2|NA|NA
TGTGCCAGCAGAGGAGGGTCTGGCGGCTATGGCTACACCTTC
CASRGGSGGYGYTF
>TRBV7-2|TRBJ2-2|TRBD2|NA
TGTGCCAGCAGCGATCCTAGCGGGAGGGCCCTATGGAACACCGGGGAGCTGTTTTTT
CASSDPSGRALWNTGELFF
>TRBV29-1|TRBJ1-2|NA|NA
TGCAGCTTTTCTCTGGGGGCTGGCTACACCTTC
CSFSLGAGYTF
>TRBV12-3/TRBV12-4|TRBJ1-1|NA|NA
TGTGCCAGCAGTTACAGCTCGAACACTGAAGCTTTCTTT
CASSYSSNTEAFF
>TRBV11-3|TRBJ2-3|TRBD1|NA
TGTGCCAGCAGCTTCTACAAACAGGGGGGCGGCACAGATACGCAGTATTTT
CASSFYKQGGGTDTQYF
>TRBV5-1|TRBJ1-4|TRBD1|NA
TGCGCCAGCAGCTCCGGGACAGCCAATGAAAAACTGTTTTTT
CASSSGTANEKLFF
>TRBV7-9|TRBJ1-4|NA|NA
TGTGCCAGCAGCTTACGGACAGAAAAACTGTTTTTT
CASSLRTEKLFF
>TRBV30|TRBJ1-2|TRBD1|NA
TGTGCCTGGAGTGCTACGACAGGGGACACCTTC
CAWSATTGDTF
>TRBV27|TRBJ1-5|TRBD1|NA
TGTGCCAGCAGTTGGGGACAGGGGGCCGGACAGCCCCAGCATTTT
CASSWGQGAGQPQHF
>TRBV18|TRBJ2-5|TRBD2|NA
TGTGCCAGCTCACCACCTACGGGGGGGTACCAAGAGACCCAGTACTTC
CASSPPTGGYQETQYF
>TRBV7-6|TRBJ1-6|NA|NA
TGTGCCAGCAGCCCCCGGTTAAATTCACCCCTCCACTTT
CASSPRLNSPLHF
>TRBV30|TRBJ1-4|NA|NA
TGTGCCTGGAGTTACGGGGGGGGGCGGGATGAAAAACTGTTTTTT
CAWSYGGGRDEKLFF
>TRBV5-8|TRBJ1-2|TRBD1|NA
TGTGCCAGCAGCTTGGGGGACAGTGTAGTCTATGGCTACACCTTC
CASSLGDSVVYGYTF
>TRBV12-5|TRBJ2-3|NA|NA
TGTGCTAGTGGTTTGCCACTTCCCACTAGTTGGACAGATACGCAGTATTTT
CASGLPLPTSWTDTQYF